The table lists the clone carrying this T cell receptor beta chain with many counts. The sample contains more than one DNA sequence encoding this CDR3. The PCR was carried out with 60 Vbeta primers and 13 Jbeta primers. Assay used: immunoSEQ multiplex PCR; TCRdb lists only in-frame clones, some missing. The table has approximately 120,000 clones, around 73% seen once. This record belongs to a study of cytomegalovirus exposure and HLA in healthy donors. About the study: Around 80 million unique TCR sequences came from HLA-typed donors in an early release.

Sequenced sample: PBMCs. This clonotype was obtained from a man in his 60s in good health and CMV-seropositive.

The CDR3 region has the DNA TGTGCCAGCTCAGGGGCGGCTTACGAGCAGTACTTC. Its translation is CASSGAAYEQYF. This chain connects TRBV2 to TRBJ2-7, with D possibly TRBD1 on 6 matching bases. V lost 8 bases and J 4 bases, leaving 12 bases between the germline ends. This CDR3 is built from 12 residues. Per germline, CDR1 SNHLY and CDR2 FYNNEI.